The rows below give T cell receptor beta chains drawn from one sample of a study of blood T cell repertoires in COVID-19. This table comes from immunoSEQ multiplex PCR, and its TCRdb copy is limited to in-frame clones, with some not included. The table includes about 97,000 clones, approximately 80% detected once. Sequencing was done on a sample of peripheral blood. The source is a human donor in a cohort sampled during active COVID-19. CDR3s include the opening cysteine and the closing phenylalanine or tryptophan. A D gene is named only where the DNA matches it firmly. Size tells how often a clone was seen (once, few, many) or the class of an expanded clone, and some rows leave it out.

d_call,j_call,clone_size,v_call,cdr3_aa,cdr3_nt
NA,TRBJ1-4,NA,TRBV4-3,CASSQVLASNEKLFF,TGCGCCAGCAGCCAAGTCCTAGCCTCTAATGAAAAACTGTTTTTT
NA,TRBJ1-2,NA,TRBV2,CASSGQENYGYTF,TGTGCCAGCAGTGGACAGGAAAACTATGGCTACACCTTC
NA,TRBJ1-3,NA,TRBV15,CATSREMGQAGNTIYF,TGTGCCACCAGCAGAGAGATGGGGCAAGCGGGAAACACCATATATTTT
TRBD1,TRBJ2-2,NA,TRBV9,CASSVPTGRSTGELFF,TGTGCCAGCAGCGTACCGACAGGGAGATCCACCGGGGAGCTGTTTTTT
TRBD1,TRBJ2-3,NA,TRBV12-3/TRBV12-4,CASSRDRGDTQYF,TGTGCCAGCAGTAGGGACAGGGGAGATACGCAGTATTTT
NA,TRBJ1-2,once,TRBV3-1/TRBV3-2,CASSPGSVGGHYGYTF,TGTGCCAGCAGCCCGGGGTCTGTCGGCGGCCACTATGGCTACACCTTC
NA,TRBJ1-3,NA,TRBV7-6,CASSPTGHSSGNTIYF,TGTGCCAGCAGTCCGACGGGACACAGCTCTGGAAACACCATATATTTT
NA,TRBJ2-7,NA,TRBV27,CASRLTGSYEQYF,TGTGCCAGCAGACTAACAGGTTCCTACGAGCAGTACTTC
NA,TRBJ1-2,once,TRBV10-3,CAISTDRYPIYGYTF,TGTGCCATCAGTACCGACAGGTACCCAATCTATGGCTACACCTTC
TRBD2,TRBJ2-7,NA,TRBV7-2,CASRKGLAGGLTYEQYF,TGTGCCAGCAGAAAGGGACTAGCGGGGGGCTTAACCTACGAGCAGTACTTC
TRBD2,TRBJ2-5,NA,TRBV5-1,CASSLDGLAAATQYF,TGCGCCAGCAGCTTGGACGGACTAGCAGCTGCGACCCAGTACTTC
TRBD2,TRBJ2-7,NA,TRBV7-8,CASSPLGGGTGVEQYF,TGTGCCAGCAGCCCTCTTGGCGGGGGGACCGGGGTCGAGCAGTACTTC
TRBD1,TRBJ2-6,NA,TRBV6-5,CASDRASGANVLTF,TGTGCCAGCGACAGGGCCTCTGGGGCCAACGTCCTGACTTTC
NA,TRBJ1-3,NA,TRBV6-5,CASSGGSFGNTIYF,TGTGCCAGCAGCGGGGGGAGCTTTGGAAACACCATATATTTT
TRBD2,TRBJ2-3,NA,TRBV10-3,CAIAASGAEDTQYF,TGTGCCATCGCAGCGAGCGGGGCCGAAGATACGCAGTATTTT
TRBD2,TRBJ2-7,NA,TRBV13,CASSLAGLAVYEQYF,TGTGCCAGCAGCCTCGCGGGACTAGCGGTCTACGAGCAGTACTTC
TRBD1,TRBJ2-7,NA,TRBV5-4,CASSLTGVDEQYF,TGTGCCAGCAGCTTGACAGGGGTGGACGAGCAGTACTTC
NA,TRBJ1-6,NA,TRBV10-3,CATQGRPGSRIRNSPLHF,TGTGCCACGCAGGGGCGGCCGGGTTCTCGAATAAGGAATTCACCCCTCCACTTT
TRBD2,TRBJ2-1,once,TRBV4-3,CASSQELAGGPSYNEQFF,TGCGCCAGCAGCCAAGAACTAGCGGGGGGGCCCTCCTACAATGAGCAGTTCTTC
NA,TRBJ1-1,few,TRBV7-9,CASSLGGEVVNTEAFF,TGTGCCAGCAGCTTAGGAGGGGAGGTGGTGAACACTGAAGCTTTCTTT